This T cell receptor beta chain came from a study of shared clonotypes between healthy human individuals. Notes on the study in general: What rarefaction showed was incomplete sorted-subset sequencing despite large depth. It was observed that about 5% of naive CD4 clonotypes were shared across a handful of donors.

Here immunoSEQ multiplex PCR was the method, and the copy in TCRdb shows in-frame clones only, minus some. The sample lists just over 2,000,000 clones, about 95% occurring once. Regarding this clone: What it binds is not known.

Germline loops: CDR1 MNHEY, CDR2 SVGAGI. Trimming cost V 7 bases and J 3 bases, with 16 bases left between them. The CDR3 has 14 amino acids. Naive CD8 cells were CD45RO-negative, positively selected for CCR7, excluding terminally differentiated effector memory CD45RA+ cells. Recent vaccinations or acute infections were absent in the healthy HIV-negative adult donors. This receptor was taken from a man younger than 30 in good health. The J gene is TRBJ2-7, the V gene TRBV6-5, with D perhaps TRBD1 (5 bases). The sequenced material came from naive CD8+ T cells sorted from blood. CDR3 loop: CASTLRQGNYEQYF. The DNA of the CDR3 is TGTGCCAGCACTTTACGGCAGGGCAACTACGAGCAGTACTTC.